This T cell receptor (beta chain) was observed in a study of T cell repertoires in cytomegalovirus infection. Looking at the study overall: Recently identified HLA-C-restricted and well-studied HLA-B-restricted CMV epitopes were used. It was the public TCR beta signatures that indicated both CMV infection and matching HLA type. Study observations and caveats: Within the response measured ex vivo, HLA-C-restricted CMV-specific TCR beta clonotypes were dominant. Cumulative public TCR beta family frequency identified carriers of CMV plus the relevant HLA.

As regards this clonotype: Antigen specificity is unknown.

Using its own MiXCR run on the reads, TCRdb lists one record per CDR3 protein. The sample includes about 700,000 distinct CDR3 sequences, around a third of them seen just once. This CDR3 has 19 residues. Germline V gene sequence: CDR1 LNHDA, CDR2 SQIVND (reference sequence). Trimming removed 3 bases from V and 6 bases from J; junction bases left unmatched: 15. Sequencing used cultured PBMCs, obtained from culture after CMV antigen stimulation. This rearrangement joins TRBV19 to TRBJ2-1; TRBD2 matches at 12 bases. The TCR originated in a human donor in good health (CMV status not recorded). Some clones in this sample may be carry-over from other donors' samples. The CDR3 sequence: CASSIQLAGGLDRANEQFF. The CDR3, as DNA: TGTGCCAGTAGTATCCAACTAGCGGGGGGCCTGGATCGGGCCAATGAGCAGTTCTTC.